Below, 30 T cell receptor beta chains from the same sample are listed, as sequenced in a study of CXCR3-negative and CXCR3-positive naive CD8 T cells. Preparation of TRB cDNA libraries relied on 5' RACE carrying UMI labels. TCRdb reanalyzed the 5' RACE reads and collapses them to one entry per CDR3 protein, without DNA. The sample totals 130,000 or so distinct CDR3 sequences. What was sequenced was naive CXCR3- CD8+ T cells from blood. Described subset: CD45RO-CCR7+CD27+CD95- naive CD8+ T cells lacking CXCR3 (TNR3-). All receptors come from a human donor in good health. Some clones in this sample may be carry-over from other donors' samples.

The gene calls are TRBV10-2 and TRBJ2-7; with no DNA, the TCRdb D assignment of TRBD2 cannot be verified. The CDR3 has 16 residues. Germline V gives CDR1 WSHSY, CDR2 SAAADI. The CDR3 region is CASSEGSLEVSYEQYF.

The CDR3 loop reads CASSYSGGQNEQYF. V gene TRBV6-6 combines with J gene TRBJ2-7; TCRdb indicates TRBD1, and absent DNA this call remains unverified. In germline, CDR1 is MNHNY, CDR2 SVGAGI (reference sequence). The CDR3 is 14 residues long.

V and J are TRBV2 and TRBJ2-1; the TCRdb call, TRBD2, lacks DNA for checking. Germline V gene sequence: CDR1 SNHLY, CDR2 FYNNEI. This CDR3 contains 13 residues. CDR3 protein: CASTLAFYNEQFF.

This rearrangement joins TRBV5-1 to TRBJ2-7; without DNA, the TCRdb call of TRBD1 cannot be checked. Looked up from germline, CDR1 is SGHRS and CDR2 is YFSETQ. The CDR3 contains 15 residues. CDR3 amino acids: CASSFSSGRAYEQYF.

The chain combines TRBV29-1 with TRBJ2-3; TCRdb lists TRBD2, though no DNA is available to test this call. This CDR3 has 17 residues. The germline V gene has CDR1 SQVTM and CDR2 ANQGSEA. The CDR3 here is CSVEEGGTSGSADTQYF.

The chain uses TRBV4-1 and TRBJ2-5; TCRdb returns TRBD2, unconfirmable since there is no DNA. CDR3 size: 18 residues. Germline loops: CDR1 MGHRA, CDR2 YSYEKL. CDR3 sequence: CASSQETGLAGSGWTQYF.

The chain recombines TRBV7-9 with TRBJ2-1; as DNA is missing, the TRBD1 call by TCRdb cannot be tested. This CDR3 spans 12 amino acids. Germline CDR1 is SEHNR and CDR2 is FQNEAQ (reference sequence). CDR3 amino acids: CASSLQGDEQFF. The entire variable domain, with the rest obtained from reference TRBV7-9 and TRBJ2-1, is as follows: DTGVSQNPRHKITKRGQNVTFRCDPISEHNRLYWYRQTLGQGPEFLTYFQNEAQLEKSRLLSDRFSAERPKGSFSTLEIQRTEQGDSAMYLCASSLQGDEQFFGPGTRLTVL.

The gene calls are TRBV20-1 and TRBJ2-2; TCRdb's assignment of TRBD1 cannot be checked, as there is no DNA. Germline values: CDR1 DFQATT, CDR2 SNEGSKA (reference sequence). CDR3 length: 15 residues. The CDR3 loop is CSARADRANTGELFF.

V and J are TRBV7-9 and TRBJ2-1; TCRdb indicates TRBD1, and absent DNA this call remains unverified. This CDR3 has 16 residues. The germline CDR1 and CDR2 sequences are SEHNR and FQNEAQ (reference sequence). The CDR3 here is CASSLFGQGSGYEQFF.

This chain connects TRBV7-9 to TRBJ1-1; there is no DNA to check the TCRdb D call of TRBD1. Germline V lookup: CDR1 SEHNR, CDR2 FQNEAQ (reference sequence). CDR3 length: 16 amino acids. CDR3 protein: CASSPLVGRGNTEAFF. Full variable domain (remainder filled in from reference TRBV7-9 and TRBJ1-1): DTGVSQNPRHKITKRGQNVTFRCDPISEHNRLYWYRQTLGQGPEFLTYFQNEAQLEKSRLLSDRFSAERPKGSFSTLEIQRTEQGDSAMYLCASSPLVGRGNTEAFFGQGTRLTVV.

CDR3 amino acids: CASSPPGATEAFF. The chain recombines TRBV7-9 with TRBJ1-1; TCRdb proposes TRBD1, but this gene call is untestable without DNA. This CDR3 is built from 13 residues. Germline CDR1 and CDR2: SEHNR and FQNEAQ (reference sequence).

J is TRBJ1-5 and V is TRBV10-3. This CDR3 comprises 15 residues. Germline V lookup: CDR1 ENHRY, CDR2 SYGVKD. The CDR3 here is CAISESSTPNQPQHF.

This chain links TRBV29-1 with TRBJ1-2. CDR3 length: 11 residues. The germline V gene has CDR1 SQVTM and CDR2 ANQGSEA. CDR3 protein: CSVQSPYGYTF.

The chain joins TRBV11-3 to TRBJ1-4; checking the TCRdb D call of TRBD1 is not possible without DNA. Germline assignment: CDR1 SGHNT and CDR2 YENEEA. The CDR3 spans 17 residues. CDR3 sequence reads: CASSLPPLGKDGEKLFF.

The gene calls are TRBV12-3 or TRBV12-4 and TRBJ2-4; TCRdb selects TRBD2, and the lack of DNA leaves this call unchecked. This CDR3 region has 14 residues. CDR3 protein: CASSHRDYKNIQYF.

This chain connects TRBV12-3 or TRBV12-4 to TRBJ2-2; without DNA, the TCRdb call of TRBD2 cannot be checked. CDR3 length: 16 amino acids. CDR3 loop: CASSPPSPQGTGELFF.

The CDR3 region is CSVESLFSGEYEQYF. The chain couples TRBV29-1 to TRBJ2-7; TCRdb indicates TRBD2, and absent DNA this call remains unverified. Germline assignment: CDR1 SQVTM and CDR2 ANQGSEA. The CDR3 covers 15 residues.

The V call is TRBV12-3 or TRBV12-4, the J call TRBJ2-5; TCRdb outputs TRBD2, but without DNA this stays unchecked. This CDR3 region has 15 residues. CDR3 loop: CATSQLAGAQETQYF.

The chain uses TRBV7-6 and TRBJ2-7; the D call from TCRdb, TRBD2, cannot be confirmed without DNA. The CDR3 length is 17 residues. CDR1 and CDR2 (germline): SGHVS, FNYEAQ. The CDR3 loop is CASSPRLAVTSSYEQYF.

The chain employs TRBV7-9 and TRBJ1-1. The CDR3 contains 14 residues. The germline gives CDR1 SEHNR, CDR2 FQNEAQ (reference sequence). CDR3 sequence reads: CASSLARMNTEAFF.

This chain joins TRBV7-9 and TRBJ2-3; TCRdb indicates TRBD1, and absent DNA this call remains unverified. Germline lookup yields CDR1 SEHNR and CDR2 FQNEAQ (reference sequence). The CDR3 is 17 amino acids. CDR3 loop: CASDWGTRADFTDTQYF. The full variable domain, its missing parts supplied by reference TRBV7-9 and TRBJ2-3, is DTGVSQNPRHKITKRGQNVTFRCDPISEHNRLYWYRQTLGQGPEFLTYFQNEAQLEKSRLLSDRFSAERPKGSFSTLEIQRTEQGDSAMYLCASDWGTRADFTDTQYFGPGTRLTVL.

V is TRBV7-9 and J is TRBJ2-7; the D gene TCRdb calls, TRBD1, cannot be checked with no DNA. The germline V gene has CDR1 SEHNR and CDR2 FQNEAQ (reference sequence). The CDR3 runs to 14 residues. The CDR3 sequence is CASSLVAPGNEQYF.

The chain couples TRBV9 to TRBJ1-2; TCRdb's assignment of TRBD1 cannot be checked, as there is no DNA. The CDR3 sequence is 15 residues long. Germline CDR1 and CDR2: SGDLS and YYNGEE. CDR3: CASSPGTGVNYGYTF.

The chain carries TRBV5-1 and TRBJ2-7; TCRdb calls TRBD2, which cannot be checked without DNA. The length of the CDR3 is 15 residues. Germline V gene data show CDR1 as SGHRS and CDR2 as YFSETQ. The CDR3 sequence: CASRPRLAGAYEQYF.

The V call is TRBV5-1, the J call TRBJ2-1. The CDR3 is 15 amino acids. CDR1 and CDR2 from the germline V gene are SGHRS and YFSETQ. The CDR3 spells CASSITGGSYNEQFF.

The J gene is TRBJ2-1, the V gene TRBV29-1; TCRdb's assignment of TRBD1 cannot be checked, as there is no DNA. Per the germline V gene, CDR1 is SQVTM and CDR2 is ANQGSEA. The CDR3 loop spans 14 amino acids. The CDR3 reads CSGTFPNPLYEQFF.

This sequence joins TRBV10-1 and TRBJ1-1; with no DNA, the TCRdb D assignment of TRBD1 cannot be verified. The CDR3 length is 14 residues. Germline CDR1 reads WNHNN; CDR2 reads SYGVQD (reference sequence). The CDR3 here is CASSETRVSTEAFF.

The chain couples TRBV18 to TRBJ1-4; TCRdb proposes TRBD1, but this gene call is untestable without DNA. The CDR3 is 15 residues long. Germline V gene sequence: CDR1 KGHSH, CDR2 LQKENI. This CDR3 is CASSPSTGDYEKLFF.

The chain has TRBV7-9 and TRBJ2-1; the D call of TRBD2 rests on TCRdb alone, since no DNA is present to check it. CDR1 SEHNR and CDR2 FQNEAQ come from the germline V gene (reference sequence). The CDR3 covers 17 residues. The chain's CDR3 is CASRLSGRGAAYNEQFF.

The V gene is TRBV28, the J gene TRBJ2-1; the D gene TCRdb calls, TRBD1, cannot be checked with no DNA. This CDR3 comprises 15 residues. Germline V gene data show CDR1 as MDHEN and CDR2 as SYDVKM. This chain's CDR3 is CASSYRGTLQYEQFF.